Presented here are 29 T cell receptor beta chains from one specimen sequenced in a study of T cell clonality in common variable immunodeficiency. Study-wide results and caveats: Reportedly, TCR beta sequences from common variable immunodeficiency showed fewer deletions and N-nucleotide insertions.

Their cognate antigens are unknown. Measured with immunoSEQ multiplex PCR; TCRdb has only the in-frame clones, and not every one. The sample includes about 33,000 clones, none of them occurring once. Material: peripheral blood mononuclear cells. These receptors all come from a human donor with common variable immunodeficiency.

Remarks on this clone: The read comes to an end 3 residues before the CDR3 does, leaving the germline J gene to fill in the end. The rearrangement links TRBV5-1 to TRBJ2-7, with D maybe TRBD2 (5 bases). CDR1 and CDR2 (germline): SGHRS, YFSETQ. The CDR3 has 16 amino acids. Trimming cost V 2 bases and J 0 bases, with 15 bases left between them. The CDR3 DNA, read in part, is TGCGCCAGCAGCTTTAAGGACTTCGTAGCCTCCTACGAG. It is translated as CASSFKDFVASYE. The complete CDR3 sequence is CASSFKDFVASYEQYF.

This clone was counted many times. The read halts 3 residues ahead of the CDR3 end, with the missing end drawn from the germline J gene. V and J are TRBV30 and TRBJ1-2; TRBD1 might be the D (5 bases). CDR3 length: 13 amino acids. With 3 bases removed from V and 3 bases from J, the gap between germline ends came to 11 bases. Germline V gene data show CDR1 as GTSNPN and CDR2 as SVGIG (reference sequence). The CDR3: CAWRGEGHYGYTF. The sequenced part of the CDR3 DNA is TGTGCCTGGAGAGGGGAAGGGCACTATGGC. The variable domain in full, completed from reference TRBV30 and TRBJ1-2, reads SQTIHQWPATLVQPVGSPLSLECTVEGTSNPNLYWYRQAAGRGLQLLFYSVGIGQISSEVPQNLSASRPQDRQFILSSKKLLLSDSGFYLCAWRGEGHYGYTFGSGTRLTVV.

Details on this clone: Read sequence stops 3 residues before the CDR3 end, and the germline J gene provides the missing end. This sequence joins TRBV2 and TRBJ2-5, with a tentative D call TRBD1 (5 bases). Germline V gene data show CDR1 as SNHLY and CDR2 as FYNNEI. The CDR3 length is 12 residues. V lost 5 bases to trimming and J lost 2 bases, with 6 bases between them. The CDR3 spells CASSYRQETQYF. The CDR3 bases that were read are TGTGCCAGCAGTTACAGGCAAGAGACC.

This clone has at least ten counts. The CDR3 end is not reached by the read, which stops 3 residues before it; the germline J gene fills it in. The chain employs TRBV2 and TRBJ1-6; D is uncertain. V was pared by 10 bases and J by 5 bases, with 12 bases between. CDR1 is SNHLY and CDR2 is FYNNEI in the germline V gene. This CDR3 comprises 13 residues. The DNA read from the CDR3 is TGTGCCACCCAACCGCGGGATAATTCACCC. Protein product: CATQPRDNSP. The entire CDR3 is CATQPRDNSPLHF.

This clone came up a few times. Read data end 3 residues before the CDR3 end; the end is taken from the germline J gene. The gene calls are TRBV2 and TRBJ1-3, with D tentatively TRBD1 (5 bases). CDR1 is SNHLY and CDR2 is FYNNEI in the germline V gene. The V end was cut by 5 bases, the J end by 0 bases, with 14 bases between. The CDR3 sequence is 16 residues long. The covered CDR3 bases are TGTGCCAGCAGTACCCCCCCAGGGTACTCTGGAAACACC. It translates to CASSTPPGYSGNT. The CDR3 as a whole reads CASSTPPGYSGNTIYF.

This clone has at least ten counts. The read comes to an end 3 residues before the CDR3 does, leaving the germline J gene to fill in the end. This rearrangement joins TRBV20-1 to TRBJ2-2, with 8 bases aligning to TRBD2. Trimming at V came to 6 bases and at J to 1 base, leaving 4 bases not matched to a gene. The CDR3 has 14 residues. CDR1 is DFQATT, CDR2 SNEGSKA, per germline (reference sequence). The CDR3 loop reads CSAGRGGNTGELFF. Partial CDR3 DNA: TGCAGTGCGGGTCGGGGGGGGAACACCGGGGAG.

The sample holds a few counts of this clone. The CDR3 end is not reached by the read, which stops 3 residues before it; the germline J gene fills it in. The rearrangement uses TRBV30 and TRBJ2-2; no clear D gene. V lost 5 bases to trimming and J lost 7 bases, with 8 bases between them. The CDR3 covers 11 residues. CDR1 is GTSNPN and CDR2 is SVGIG in the germline V gene (reference sequence). The CDR3 protein is CAWLYSGELFF. CDR3 DNA (partial): TGTGCCTGGTTGTACAGCGGGGAG.

About this clone itself: The CDR3 end lies 3 residues beyond the end of the read and is filled in from the germline J gene. This rearrangement joins TRBV19 to TRBJ1-4; D is uncertain. The germline V gene encodes CDR1 LNHDA and CDR2 SQIVND (reference sequence). The V gene lost 5 bases and the J gene lost 0 bases, with 7 bases spanning the gap. CDR3 length: 14 amino acids. The covered CDR3 bases are TGTGCCAGTAGTCCCCGGGCAACTAATGAAAAA. This translates into CASSPRATNEK. The full CDR3 is CASSPRATNEKLFF.

About this clone: The CDR3 extends 3 residues past the end of the read, so its final part is completed from the germline J gene. V and J are TRBV30 and TRBJ2-7; D unresolved. Germline values: CDR1 GTSNPN, CDR2 SVGIG (reference sequence). The V gene lost 2 bases and the J gene lost 6 bases, with 8 bases spanning the gap. This CDR3 is 11 amino acids long. The CDR3 protein is CAWSLLGEQYF. The covered CDR3 bases are TGTGCCTGGAGTCTTCTAGGCGAG.

This clone was recorded at least ten times. The read terminates 3 residues ahead of where the CDR3 ends, so the germline J gene completes it. The chain combines TRBV11-2 with TRBJ2-7; TRBD1 agrees at 7 bases. V was pared by 5 bases and J by 4 bases, with 2 bases of the junction left unmatched. This CDR3 has 12 amino acids. Germline V CDR1 and CDR2: SGHAT, FQNNGV. The CDR3 DNA, read in part, is TGTGCCAGCAGCAAACAGGGGTACGAG. Protein: CASSKQGYE. The full CDR3 is CASSKQGYEQYF. The whole variable domain, remainder taken from reference TRBV11-2 and TRBJ2-7, is EAGVAQSPRYKIIEKRQSVAFWCNPISGHATLYWYQQILGQGPKLLIQFQNNGVVDDSQLPKDRFSAERLKGVDSTLKIQPAKLEDSAVYLCASSKQGYEQYFGPGTRLTVT.

This clone was found a few times. The CDR3 end falls 3 residues outside the read, so it is completed with the germline J gene. The chain has TRBV18 and TRBJ2-2, with TRBD2 matching 12 bases. Germline CDR1 KGHSH, CDR2 LQKENI. The CDR3 spans 15 residues. Trimming took 8 bases from V and 5 from J; bases not matched to a gene: 6. The CDR3 region is CASQTSGGKTGELFF. Incomplete CDR3 DNA: TGTGCCAGCCAGACTAGCGGGGGAAAAACCGGGGAG.

For this clone: The read finishes 3 residues shy of the CDR3 end, and the germline J gene is used to complete it. The rearrangement links TRBV6-1 to TRBJ2-3; 9 bases match TRBD1. V shed 4 bases, J shed 3 bases, and the junction held 2 bases outside the gene matches. CDR3 size: 14 residues. The germline V gene has CDR1 MNHNS and CDR2 SASEGT. The CDR3: CASSGTGATDTQYF. CDR3 DNA, as far as it was read: TGTGCCAGCAGTGGGACAGGGGCAACAGATACG.

Only a few counts were recorded for this clone. The read comes to an end 3 residues before the CDR3 does, leaving the germline J gene to fill in the end. The chain carries TRBV2 and TRBJ1-6; TRBD1 might be the D (5 bases). Deletions cut 6 bases from V and 6 bases from J, with 12 bases between. The germline CDR1 and CDR2 sequences are SNHLY and FYNNEI. The CDR3 totals 14 residues. The CDR3 sequence: CASRAGTLNSPLHF. CDR3 DNA (partial): TGTGCCAGCAGGGCCGGGACTCTTAATTCACCC.

In regard to this clone: The read is 3 residues too short to cover the CDR3 end, so that end is filled in from the germline J gene. The chain employs TRBV19 and TRBJ2-2, with D possibly being TRBD1 (6 bases). The CDR3 covers 16 residues. The germline V gene has CDR1 LNHDA and CDR2 SQIVND (reference sequence). The germline V and J ends were trimmed by 7 bases and 2 bases, with 17 bases remaining between them. The sequenced part of the CDR3 DNA is TGTGCCAGTATCAACTCCGGGACAACTAACACCGGGGAG. Translating it yields CASINSGTTNTGE. The whole CDR3 protein is CASINSGTTNTGELFF. Using reference TRBV19 and TRBJ2-2 for the parts outside the CDR3, the full variable domain is DGGITQSPKYLFRKEGQNVTLSCEQNLNHDAMYWYRQDPGQGLRLIYYSQIVNDFQKGDIAEGYSVSREKKESFPLTVTSAQKNPTAFYLCASINSGTTNTGELFFGEGSRLTVL.

This clone was seen many times. The sequence runs out 3 residues before the end of the CDR3; the remainder is reconstructed from the germline J gene. The rearrangement uses TRBV2 and TRBJ2-2; 11 nucleotides line up with TRBD2. Germline-derived CDR1 and CDR2 are SNHLY and FYNNEI. This CDR3 is 16 amino acids long. V was pared by 4 bases and J by 7 bases, with 8 bases of the junction left unmatched. The CDR3 loop is CASSASGGFPGGELFF. CDR3 bases read: TGTGCCAGCAGTGCTAGCGGGGGGTTCCCGGGCGGGGAG. Based on the CDR3 plus reference TRBV2 and TRBJ2-2, the full variable domain is EPEVTQTPSHQVTQMGQEVILRCVPISNHLYFYWYRQILGQKVEFLVSFYNNEISEKSEIFDDQFSVERPDGSNFTLKIRSTKLEDSAMYFCASSASGGFPGGELFFGEGSRLTVL.

Concerning this clone itself: From the germline J gene comes the end of the CDR3, since the read stops 3 residues before it. The chain recombines TRBV19 with TRBJ1-4, with 9 positions matching TRBD1. Germline V gives CDR1 LNHDA, CDR2 SQIVND (reference sequence). Trimming at V came to 6 bases and at J to 7 bases, leaving 12 bases not matched to a gene. This CDR3 comprises 16 residues. CDR3 bases read: TGTGCCAGTAGCATAAATCCGACAGGGGGTGTTGAAAAA. This gives the protein CASSINPTGGVEK. The whole CDR3 region reads CASSINPTGGVEKLFF.

This clone occurred many times. The read gets to within 3 residues of the CDR3 end, and the germline J gene fills in the rest. The V gene is TRBV5-1, the J gene TRBJ2-3, with 12 nucleotides matching TRBD1. The J segment lost 3 bases and the V segment lost 6 bases, leaving 8 bases of the junction unmatched. The CDR3 has 16 amino acids. The germline V gene has CDR1 SGHRS and CDR2 YFSETQ. CDR3 protein: CASTGTGGFRTDTQYF. The part of the CDR3 DNA that was read is TGCGCCAGCACGGGGACAGGGGGCTTTAGGACAGATACG.

The sample holds many counts of this clone. CDR3 protein: CASSVGGEGTDTQYF. The sequenced part of the CDR3 DNA is TGTGCCAGCAGTGTTGGAGGGGAGGGCACAGATACG. This chain joins TRBV2 and TRBJ2-3, with a weak D call TRBD2 (6 bases). Coverage ceases 3 residues before the CDR3 finishes, and the germline J gene fills in the end. This CDR3 region has 15 residues. Trimming removed 4 bases from V and 1 base from J, with 12 bases in between. In germline, CDR1 is SNHLY, CDR2 FYNNEI.

A note on this clone: The DNA ends 3 residues before the CDR3 does, and the rest of the CDR3 is filled in from the germline J gene. This rearrangement joins TRBV7-2 to TRBJ2-5; D is possibly TRBD2 (6 bases). Looked up from germline, CDR1 is SGHTA and CDR2 is FQGNSA. This CDR3 region has 14 residues. V lost 3 bases to trimming and J lost 2 bases, with 10 bases between them. The CDR3: CASSLWAGQETQYF. The CDR3 bases that were read are TGTGCCAGCAGCTTGTGGGCGGGACAAGAGACC.

This clone has more than one count but fewer than ten. The CDR3 is cut off 3 residues early in the read; its end comes from the germline J gene. The rearrangement joins TRBV5-1 to TRBJ2-7; 12 bases map to TRBD2. V shed 6 bases, J shed 3 bases, and the junction held 16 bases outside the gene matches. Looked up from germline, CDR1 is SGHRS and CDR2 is YFSETQ. The length of the CDR3 is 18 residues. The part of the CDR3 DNA that was read is TGCGCCAGCAACAAGGGGCTAGCGGGGGGGCCAGAGGACTACGAG. Its translation is CASNKGLAGGPEDYE. The whole CDR3 protein is CASNKGLAGGPEDYEQYF. Full variable domain (outside the CDR3, taken from reference TRBV5-1 and TRBJ2-7): KAGVTQTPRYLIKTRGQQVTLSCSPISGHRSVSWYQQTPGQGLQFLFEYFSETQRNKGNFPGRFSGRQFSNSRSEMNVSTLELGDSALYLCASNKGLAGGPEDYEQYFGPGTRLTVT.

This clone was counted ten times or more. The read ends 3 residues before the CDR3 terminus; that terminus is restored from the germline J gene. This chain uses TRBV2 with TRBJ2-1, with TRBD2 matching over 8 bases. With 6 bases clipped from V and 6 bases from J, the junction kept 10 bases outside the gene matches. The CDR3 covers 15 residues. Germline V gene lookup returns CDR1 SNHLY and CDR2 FYNNEI. The sequenced part of the CDR3 DNA is TGTGCCAGCAGGACCTCGGACACTAGCGGCAATGAG. This encodes CASRTSDTSGNE. The full-length CDR3 reads as CASRTSDTSGNEQFF.

This clone appeared many times. The CDR3 is cut off 3 residues early in the read; its end comes from the germline J gene. The chain joins TRBV7-6 to TRBJ1-1, with 8 bases matching TRBD1. The CDR3 length is 17 residues. Trimming at V came to 1 base and at J to 4 bases, leaving 11 bases not matched to a gene. Germline V gene lookup returns CDR1 SGHVS and CDR2 FNYEAQ. This CDR3 reads CASSLGWTGIRSTEAFF. The CDR3 DNA, read in part, is TGTGCCAGCAGCTTAGGGTGGACAGGGATTAGGAGCACTGAA.

This clone came up a few times. The sequence runs out 3 residues before the end of the CDR3; the remainder is reconstructed from the germline J gene. The genes are TRBV6-1 and TRBJ2-3; weak D call: TRBD2 (6 bases). Germline values: CDR1 MNHNS, CDR2 SASEGT. V lost 3 bases and J 6 bases, leaving 16 bases between the germline ends. This CDR3 contains 15 residues. CDR3 residues: CASSDGGAGKDTQYF. The DNA read from the CDR3 is TGTGCCAGCAGTGATGGCGGTGCGGGGAAGGATACG.

This clone showed up just a few times. Read coverage stops 3 residues before the CDR3 terminus; the germline J gene supplies the remainder. This sequence joins TRBV7-8 and TRBJ2-5, with 7 bases matching TRBD1. This CDR3 region has 15 residues. After removal of 5 bases from V and 1 base from J, the junction contained 7 bases not matched to a gene. CDR1 SGHVS and CDR2 FQNEAQ come from the germline V gene. The CDR3 DNA, read in part, is TGTGCCAGCAGCGAGATGGGACAGATCCAAGAGACC. It is translated as CASSEMGQIQET. In full, the CDR3 reads CASSEMGQIQETQYF.

This clone was found many times. The read finishes 3 residues shy of the CDR3 end, and the germline J gene is used to complete it. V usage is TRBV29-1 and J usage is TRBJ2-5; TRBD1 matches 8 bases. V lost 5 bases to trimming and J lost 5 bases; unmatched junction nucleotides: 4. This CDR3 has 12 amino acids. Germline lookup yields CDR1 SQVTM and CDR2 ANQGSEA. CDR3 loop: CSVTGGTETQYF. Partial CDR3 DNA: TGCAGCGTTACAGGGGGAACGGAGACC.

This clone was counted many times. Read sequence stops 3 residues before the CDR3 end, and the germline J gene provides the missing end. The V and J genes are TRBV6-2 or TRBV6-3 and TRBJ2-7; TRBD2 might be the D (7 bases). Deletions cut 2 bases from V and 1 base from J, with 9 bases between. Germline V lookup: CDR1 MNHEY, CDR2 SVGEGT. The length of the CDR3 is 14 residues. The sequenced CDR3 bases are TGTGCCAGCAGTTACGGGGGGGCATCCTACGAG. This codes for CASSYGGASYE. The whole CDR3 protein reads CASSYGGASYEQYF.

This clone has a count of ten or more. From the germline J gene comes the end of the CDR3, since the read stops 3 residues before it. The genes are TRBV6-1 and TRBJ1-5; the match to TRBD1 covers 7 bases. CDR1 and CDR2 from the germline V gene are MNHNS and SASEGT. There are 15 residues in the CDR3. The ends lost 4 bases at V and 4 bases at J; junction bases unmatched: 7. CDR3 DNA (partial): TGTGCCAGCAGTGCTACAGGGGCGGGAAATCAGCCC. It yields the protein CASSATGAGNQP. In full, the CDR3 reads CASSATGAGNQPQHF.

This clone came up a few times. The CDR3 end is not reached by the read, which stops 3 residues before it; the germline J gene fills it in. The chain combines TRBV7-9 with TRBJ2-7; D may be TRBD1 or TRBD2 (5 bases each). Trimming cost V 5 bases and J 4 bases, with 15 bases left between them. The CDR3 is made up of 14 amino acids. The germline CDR1 and CDR2 sequences are SEHNR and FQNEAQ (reference sequence). CDR3 in amino acids: CASSGHRGPYEQYF. CDR3 DNA (partial): TGTGCCAGCAGCGGACACCGAGGGCCGTACGAG.

This clone has only a few counts. The CDR3 end falls 3 residues outside the read, so it is completed with the germline J gene. The rearrangement links TRBV18 to TRBJ2-2, with D uncertain. Trimming removed 3 bases from V and 1 base from J, with 6 bases in between. The germline V gene has CDR1 KGHSH and CDR2 LQKENI. The CDR3 runs to 14 residues. Partial CDR3 DNA: TGTGCCAGCTCACCCTCGGGGAACACCGGGGAG. The encoded protein is CASSPSGNTGE. The whole CDR3 sequence is CASSPSGNTGELFF.